The clone carrying this T cell receptor (beta chain) occurred a few times. Antigen unknown. This entry is derived from a study of OX40 agonist ivuxolimab in advanced cancers. Whole-study context: With a range of roughly 20 to 79, age averaged 60 years, and around 80% were male. Findings of the study overall: Both blood CD4+ and CD8+ T cells showed clonal growth by week 6 at 0.1 to 3.0 mg/kg.

CDR3 length equals 18 residues. TCRdb keeps only in-frame clones here, not all; method: immunoSEQ multiplex PCR. The data show tens of thousands of clones, with about 88% seen just once and 3% to 4% held by the top ten. The sample in question was CD4+ or CD8+ T cells sorted from blood, obtained in a trial of the OX40 agonist ivuxolimab. This clonotype originated in an adult with an advanced solid tumor such as melanoma, head and neck, liver or kidney cancer. V gene TRBV21-1 combines with J gene TRBJ2-5; the table's D call TRBD1 went unverified against the DNA. TRBV21-1 is classified as a pseudogene. As DNA, the CDR3 is TGTGCCAGCAGCAGCCTAGACCCCGGGACAGGGACCCAAGAGACCCAGTACTTC. Protein sequence: CASSSLDPGTGTQETQYF.